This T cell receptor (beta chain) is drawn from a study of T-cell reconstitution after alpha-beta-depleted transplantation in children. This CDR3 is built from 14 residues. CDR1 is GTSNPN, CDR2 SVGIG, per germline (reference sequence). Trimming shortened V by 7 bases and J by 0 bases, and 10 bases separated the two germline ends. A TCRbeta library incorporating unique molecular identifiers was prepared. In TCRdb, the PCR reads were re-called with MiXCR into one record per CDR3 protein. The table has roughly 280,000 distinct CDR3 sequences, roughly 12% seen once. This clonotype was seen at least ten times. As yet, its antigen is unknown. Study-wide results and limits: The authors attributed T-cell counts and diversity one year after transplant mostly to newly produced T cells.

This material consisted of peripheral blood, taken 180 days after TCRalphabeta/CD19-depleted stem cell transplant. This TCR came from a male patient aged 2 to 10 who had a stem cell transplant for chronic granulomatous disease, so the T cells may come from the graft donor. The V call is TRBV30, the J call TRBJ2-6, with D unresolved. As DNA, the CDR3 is TGTGCCTTCGGTGGGGTCTCTGGGGCCAACGTCCTGACTTTC. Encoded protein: CAFGGVSGANVLTF.